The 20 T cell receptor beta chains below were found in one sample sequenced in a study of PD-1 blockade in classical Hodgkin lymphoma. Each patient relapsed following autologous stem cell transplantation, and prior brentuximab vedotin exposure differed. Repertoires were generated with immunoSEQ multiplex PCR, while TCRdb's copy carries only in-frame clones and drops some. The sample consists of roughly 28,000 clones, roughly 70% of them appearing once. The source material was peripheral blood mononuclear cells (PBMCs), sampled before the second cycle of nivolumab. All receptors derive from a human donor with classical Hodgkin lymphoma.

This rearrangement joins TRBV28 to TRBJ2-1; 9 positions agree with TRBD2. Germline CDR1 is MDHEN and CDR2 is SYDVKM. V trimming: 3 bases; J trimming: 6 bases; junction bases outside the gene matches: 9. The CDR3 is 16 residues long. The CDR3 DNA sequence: TGTGCCAGCAGTTTGGTCGGGGCGGGAGGGCCCAATGAGCAGTTCTTC. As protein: CASSLVGAGGPNEQFF.

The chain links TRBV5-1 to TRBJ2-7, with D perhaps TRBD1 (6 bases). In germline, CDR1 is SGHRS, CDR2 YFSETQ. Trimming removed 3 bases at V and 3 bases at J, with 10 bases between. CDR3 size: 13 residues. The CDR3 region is CASSYGQIYEQYF. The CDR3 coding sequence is TGCGCCAGCAGCTACGGACAGATCTACGAGCAGTACTTC.

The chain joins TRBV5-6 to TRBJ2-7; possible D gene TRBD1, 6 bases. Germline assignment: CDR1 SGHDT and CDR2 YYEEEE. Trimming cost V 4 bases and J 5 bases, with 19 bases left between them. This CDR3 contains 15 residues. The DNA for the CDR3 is TGTGCCAGCAGCAGAGGTCCCGGGACAAAAGACGAGCAGTACGTC. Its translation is CASSRGPGTKDEQYV.

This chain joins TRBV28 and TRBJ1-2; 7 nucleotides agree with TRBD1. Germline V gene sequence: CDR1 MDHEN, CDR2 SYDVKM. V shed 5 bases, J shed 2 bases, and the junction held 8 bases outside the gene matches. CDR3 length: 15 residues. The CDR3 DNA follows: TGTGCCAGCAGTCTACAGGGGCGCTACAACTATGGCTACACCTTC. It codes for CASSLQGRYNYGYTF.

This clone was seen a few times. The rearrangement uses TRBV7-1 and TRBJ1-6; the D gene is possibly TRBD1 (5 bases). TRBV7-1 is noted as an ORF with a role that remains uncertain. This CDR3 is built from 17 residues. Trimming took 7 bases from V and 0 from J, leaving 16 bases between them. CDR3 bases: TGTGCCAGCACAAAACCCGGGGCCAGCTCCTATAATTCACCCCTCCACTTT. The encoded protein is CASTKPGASSYNSPLHF.

The CDR3, as DNA: TGTGCCAGCAAGGGAACTAGCGGGCAAGAGACCCAGTACTTC. As protein: CASKGTSGQETQYF. The chain couples TRBV2 to TRBJ2-5; 9 bases are shared with TRBD2. The CDR3 runs to 14 residues. The ends lost 7 bases at V and 2 bases at J; junction bases unmatched: 5. Looked up from germline, CDR1 is SNHLY and CDR2 is FYNNEI.

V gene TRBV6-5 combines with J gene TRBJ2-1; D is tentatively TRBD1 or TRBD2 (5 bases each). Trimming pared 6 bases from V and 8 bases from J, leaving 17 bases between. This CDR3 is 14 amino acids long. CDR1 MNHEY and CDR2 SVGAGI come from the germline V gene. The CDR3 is CASSRDVVSHEQFF. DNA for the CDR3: TGTGCCAGCAGCCGGGACGTCGTATCCCATGAGCAGTTCTTC.

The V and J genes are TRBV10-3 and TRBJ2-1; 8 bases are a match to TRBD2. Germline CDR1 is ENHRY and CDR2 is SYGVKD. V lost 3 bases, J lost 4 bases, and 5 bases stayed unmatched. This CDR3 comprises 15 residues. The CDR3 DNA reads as TGTGCCATCAGTGACCGGGGGGGCGGGTACAATGAGCAGTTCTTC. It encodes CAISDRGGGYNEQFF.

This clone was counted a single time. In DNA form, the CDR3 reads TGCGCCAGCAGCCAAGATAGGTTGGTGGGGGACCTTTACTTC. This sequence encodes CASSQDRLVGDLYF. V is TRBV4-3 and J is TRBJ2-5; D is perhaps TRBD1 or TRBD2 (5 bases each). The CDR3 has 14 amino acids. V was shortened by 0 bases and J by 14 bases, with 19 bases between the two germline ends. Looked up from germline, CDR1 is LGHNA and CDR2 is YSLEER.

The CDR3 region is CASSGGGNYGYTF. CDR3 nucleotides: TGTGCCAGCAGTGGAGGAGGGAACTATGGCTACACCTTC. This chain uses TRBV25-1 with TRBJ1-2; D ambiguous. Trimming took off 4 bases at V and 2 bases at J, with 8 bases between the two ends. This CDR3 region has 13 residues. The germline gives CDR1 MGHDK, CDR2 SYGVNS.

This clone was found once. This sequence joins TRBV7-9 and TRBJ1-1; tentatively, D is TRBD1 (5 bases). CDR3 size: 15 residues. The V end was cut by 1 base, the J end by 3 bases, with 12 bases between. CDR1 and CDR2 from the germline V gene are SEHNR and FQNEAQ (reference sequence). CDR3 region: CASSLGGVWDTEAFF. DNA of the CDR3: TGTGCCAGCAGCTTAGGGGGGGTATGGGACACTGAAGCTTTCTTT.

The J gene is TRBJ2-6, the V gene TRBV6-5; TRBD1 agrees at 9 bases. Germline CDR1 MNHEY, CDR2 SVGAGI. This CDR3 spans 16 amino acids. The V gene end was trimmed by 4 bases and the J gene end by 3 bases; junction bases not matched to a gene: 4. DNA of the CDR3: TGTGCCAGCAGTTCCCGGACAGGGGATGGGGCCAACGTCCTGACTTTC. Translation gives CASSSRTGDGANVLTF.

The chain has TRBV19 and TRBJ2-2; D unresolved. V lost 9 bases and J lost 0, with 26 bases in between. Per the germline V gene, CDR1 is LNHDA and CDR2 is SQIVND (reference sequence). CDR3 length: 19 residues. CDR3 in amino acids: CASTFNSHTYFANTGELFF. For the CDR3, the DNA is TGTGCCAGCACATTCAACAGTCACACCTATTTCGCGAACACCGGGGAGCTGTTTTTT.

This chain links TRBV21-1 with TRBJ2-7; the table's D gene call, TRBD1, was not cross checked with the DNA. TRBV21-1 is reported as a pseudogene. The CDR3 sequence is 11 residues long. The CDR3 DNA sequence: TGTGCCAGCCTCGCGACAAACGAGCAGTACGTC. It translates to CASLATNEQYV.

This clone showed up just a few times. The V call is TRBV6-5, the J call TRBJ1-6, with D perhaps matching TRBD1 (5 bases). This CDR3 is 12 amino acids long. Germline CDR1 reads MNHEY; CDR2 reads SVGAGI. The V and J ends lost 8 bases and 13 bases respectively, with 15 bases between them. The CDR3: CASAYTGGPLHF. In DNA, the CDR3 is TGTGCCAGCGCGTACACGGGGGGGCCCCTCCACTTT.

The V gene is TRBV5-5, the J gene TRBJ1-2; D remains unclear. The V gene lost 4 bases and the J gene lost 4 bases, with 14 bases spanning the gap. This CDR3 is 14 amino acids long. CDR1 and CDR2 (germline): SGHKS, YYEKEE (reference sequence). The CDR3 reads CASSLTPFSYGYTF. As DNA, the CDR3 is TGTGCCAGCAGCCTGACACCCTTCAGCTATGGCTACACCTTC.

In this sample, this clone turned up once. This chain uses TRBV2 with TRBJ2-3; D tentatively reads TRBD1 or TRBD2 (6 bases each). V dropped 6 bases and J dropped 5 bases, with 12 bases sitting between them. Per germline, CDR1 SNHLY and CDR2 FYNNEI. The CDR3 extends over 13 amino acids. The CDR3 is CASRTGAIDTQYF. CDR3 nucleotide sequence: TGTGCCAGCAGAACGGGGGCCATAGATACGCAGTATTTT.

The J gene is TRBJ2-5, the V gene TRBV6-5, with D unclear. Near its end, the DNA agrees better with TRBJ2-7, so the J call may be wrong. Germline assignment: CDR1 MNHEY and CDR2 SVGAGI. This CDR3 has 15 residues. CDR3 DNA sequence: TGTGCCAGCAGCCGCCTCCGAGGAGCTACCTACGAGCAGTACTTC. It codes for CASSRLRGATYEQYF.

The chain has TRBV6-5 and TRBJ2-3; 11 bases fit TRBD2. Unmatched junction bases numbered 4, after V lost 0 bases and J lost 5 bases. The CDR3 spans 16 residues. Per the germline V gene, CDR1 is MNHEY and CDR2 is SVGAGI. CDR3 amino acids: CASSYSALAGGDTQYF. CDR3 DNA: TGTGCCAGCAGTTACTCGGCTCTAGCGGGAGGAGATACGCAGTATTTT.

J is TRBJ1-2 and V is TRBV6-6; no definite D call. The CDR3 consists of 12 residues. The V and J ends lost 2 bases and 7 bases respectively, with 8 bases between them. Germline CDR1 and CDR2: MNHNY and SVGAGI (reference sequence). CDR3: CASSYEGFGYTF. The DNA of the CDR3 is TGTGCCAGCAGTTACGAAGGGTTTGGCTACACCTTC.